This T cell receptor (beta chain) is drawn from a study of shared clonotypes between healthy human individuals. CD8 memory comprised CD45RO+ plus CCR7-negative CD45RA+ TemRA cells. As regards this clone: Antigen unknown.

The study ran the assay at deep level. As processed by the authors: Quality scores were absent from the junction-only immunoSEQ sequences, so filtering differed. The assay was immunoSEQ multiplex PCR, and TCRdb's table has in-frame clones only and misses some. From that table come the V and J calls and clone size; the DNA was used to work out D and trimming. The table records roughly 300,000 clones, roughly 87% of them present only once. Study findings and constraints: Blood alone was sampled, and tissue repertoires likely differ.

The source material was memory CD8+ T cells sorted from blood. Subset reported: CD45RO+ cells pooled with CCR7-negative TemRA cells. This receptor was obtained from a man aged 18 to 30 in good health.

DNA for the CDR3: TGTGCCAGCAGCACGGGACAGGGGGCAATATCGATTAGCACAGATACGCAGTATTTT. Translated, it gives CASSTGQGAISISTDTQYF. The chain uses TRBV11-2 and TRBJ2-3; 12 nucleotides line up with TRBD1. Germline CDR1 SGHAT, CDR2 FQNNGV. CDR3 length equals 19 residues. The V gene end was trimmed by 5 bases and the J gene end by 0 bases; junction bases not matched to a gene: 12. Complete variable domain (other parts from reference TRBV11-2 and TRBJ2-3): EAGVAQSPRYKIIEKRQSVAFWCNPISGHATLYWYQQILGQGPKLLIQFQNNGVVDDSQLPKDRFSAERLKGVDSTLKIQPAKLEDSAVYLCASSTGQGAISISTDTQYFGPGTRLTVL.